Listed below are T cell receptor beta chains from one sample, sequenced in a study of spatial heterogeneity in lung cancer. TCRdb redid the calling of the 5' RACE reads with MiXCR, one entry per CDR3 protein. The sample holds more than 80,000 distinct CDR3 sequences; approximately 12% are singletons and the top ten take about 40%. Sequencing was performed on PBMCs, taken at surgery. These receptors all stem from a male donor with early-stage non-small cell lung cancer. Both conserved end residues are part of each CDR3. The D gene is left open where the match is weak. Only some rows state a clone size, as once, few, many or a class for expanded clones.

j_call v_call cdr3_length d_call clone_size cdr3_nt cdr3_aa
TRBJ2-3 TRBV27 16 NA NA TGTGCCAGCAGTTTAAACGGGGCTGCGGGCACAGATACGCAGTATTTT CASSLNGAAGTDTQYF
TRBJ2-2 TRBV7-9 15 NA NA TGTGCCAGCAGCTTATCTAGCGCCCGCACCGGGGAGCTGTTTTTT CASSLSSARTGELFF
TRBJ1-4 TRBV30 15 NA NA TGTGCCTGGAGTGTATTACCCTCCTTTGGTGAAAAACTGTTTTTT CAWSVLPSFGEKLFF
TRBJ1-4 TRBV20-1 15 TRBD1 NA TGCAGTGCTATGGGCCCGACAGGGGCTAATGAAAAACTGTTTTTT CSAMGPTGANEKLFF
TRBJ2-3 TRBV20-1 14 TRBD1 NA TGCAGTGCTAGAGGGGACAGAGACACAGATACGCAGTATTTT CSARGDRDTDTQYF
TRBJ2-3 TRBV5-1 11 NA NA TGCGCCAGCAGCTTGGAAAATACGCAGTATTTT CASSLENTQYF
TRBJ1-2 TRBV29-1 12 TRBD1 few TGCAGCGTTGTCGGACAGGGTGTTGGCTACACCTTC CSVVGQGVGYTF
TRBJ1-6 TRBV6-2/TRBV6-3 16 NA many TGTGCCAGCAGTCTCCCACTGCCCGGGCCGTTTTCACCCCTCCACTTT CASSLPLPGPFSPLHF
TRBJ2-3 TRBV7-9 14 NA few TGTGCCAGCAGCTTAGGAGTCAGCACAGATACGCAGTATTTT CASSLGVSTDTQYF
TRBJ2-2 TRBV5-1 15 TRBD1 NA TGCGCCAGCAGCTGGGACAGGTTTGGAACCGGGGAGCTGTTTTTT CASSWDRFGTGELFF
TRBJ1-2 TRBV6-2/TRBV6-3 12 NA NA TGTGCCAGCAGTCCCCGGGACTTCGGCTACACCTTC CASSPRDFGYTF
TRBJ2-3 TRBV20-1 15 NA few TGCAGCCATTACCGGAGGCAGATTAGCACAGATACGCAGTATTTT CSHYRRQISTDTQYF
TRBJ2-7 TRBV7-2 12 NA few TGTGCCAGCAGCTTAGTTTTGTACGAGCAGTACTTC CASSLVLYEQYF
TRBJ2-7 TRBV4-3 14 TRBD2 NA TGCGCCAGCAGCCCGGGACTAGACCCCTACGAGCAGTACTTC CASSPGLDPYEQYF
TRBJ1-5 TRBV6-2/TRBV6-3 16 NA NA TGTGCCAGCAGTTACTCGAAGGGACAAGTAGGTCAGCCCCAGCATTTT CASSYSKGQVGQPQHF
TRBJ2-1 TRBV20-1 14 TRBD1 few TGCAGTGCTAGAGAAAGGGACAGACTCAATGAGCAGTTCTTC CSARERDRLNEQFF
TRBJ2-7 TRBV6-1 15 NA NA TGTGCCAGCAGTGAAGCGCTCAGGGGGGGCTACGAGCAGTACTTC CASSEALRGGYEQYF
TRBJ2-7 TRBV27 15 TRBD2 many TGTGCCAGTAGGAATAGCGGGGGGAGCTCCTACGAGCAGTACTTC CASRNSGGSSYEQYF
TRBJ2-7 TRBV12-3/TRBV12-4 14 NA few TGTGCCAGCAGTTTAAGGCTGGTATCCTACGAGCAGTACTTC CASSLRLVSYEQYF
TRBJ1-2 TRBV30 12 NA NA TGTGCCTGGAGTGTCAGACTTTCCGGCTACACCTTC CAWSVRLSGYTF
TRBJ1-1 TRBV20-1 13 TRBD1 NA TGCAGTGCTCGGGGACAGCCTAACACTGAAGCTTTCTTT CSARGQPNTEAFF
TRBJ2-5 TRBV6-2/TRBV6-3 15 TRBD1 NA TGTGCCAGCAGTCACCGGACAGGGCTACAAGAGACCCAGTACTTC CASSHRTGLQETQYF
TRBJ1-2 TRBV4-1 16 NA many TGCGCCAGCAGCCTGAATTTTCAGGGAGCTGGGGATGGCTACACCTTC CASSLNFQGAGDGYTF
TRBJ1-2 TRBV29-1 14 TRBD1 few TGCAGCGTTGAGGTATTAGGGGGCGACTATGGCTACACCTTC CSVEVLGGDYGYTF
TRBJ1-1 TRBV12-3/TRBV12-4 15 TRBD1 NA TGTGCCAGCAGTCCCTCGACAGGGGGTTACACTGAAGCTTTCTTT CASSPSTGGYTEAFF
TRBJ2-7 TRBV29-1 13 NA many TGCAGCGTTGAGGGCAGGGACTCCTACGAGCAGTACTTC CSVEGRDSYEQYF
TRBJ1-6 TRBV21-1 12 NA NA TGTGCCAGCAGCGGCACTAATTCACCCCTCCACTTT CASSGTNSPLHF
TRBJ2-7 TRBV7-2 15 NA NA TGTGCCAGCAGGGGGCAGTCGGGGTCGGTCTCCGAGCAGTACTTC CASRGQSGSVSEQYF
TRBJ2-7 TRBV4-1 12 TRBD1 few TGCGCCAGCAGCCAAGCAGGGGGTGAGCAGTACTTC CASSQAGGEQYF
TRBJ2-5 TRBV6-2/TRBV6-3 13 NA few TGTGCCAGCAGGCTTGTCGGATCGGAGACCCAGTACTTC CASRLVGSETQYF
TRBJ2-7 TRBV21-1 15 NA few TGTGCCAGCAGGAAAAGGGAGGATCGCTCCTACGAGCAGTACTTC CASRKREDRSYEQYF
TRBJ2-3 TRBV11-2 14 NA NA TGTGCCAGCAGCTCATCGGCAGGGACAGATACGCAGTATTTT CASSSSAGTDTQYF
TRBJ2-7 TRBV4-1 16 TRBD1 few TGCGCCAGCAGCCAAGCACCGGGACAGGGATTCTACGAGCAGTACTTC CASSQAPGQGFYEQYF
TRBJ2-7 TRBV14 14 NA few TGTGCCAGCTCTATCTCCGTCGGGGTGCGCGAGCAGTACTTC CASSISVGVREQYF
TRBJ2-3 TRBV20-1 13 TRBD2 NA TGCAGTCCGAGCGGGGGTGGCACAGATACGCAGTATTTT CSPSGGGTDTQYF
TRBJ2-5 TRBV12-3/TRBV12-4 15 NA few TGTGCCAGCAGAAAGGGACCCTTAGTCAAAGAGACCCAGTACTTC CASRKGPLVKETQYF
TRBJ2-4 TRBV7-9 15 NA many TGTGCCAGCAGCCAAGGGACCCTAGCCAAAAACATTCAGTACTTC CASSQGTLAKNIQYF
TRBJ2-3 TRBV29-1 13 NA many TGCAGCGTTGAGAACCTGTCGACAGATACGCAGTATTTT CSVENLSTDTQYF
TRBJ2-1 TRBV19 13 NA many TGTGCCAGTTGCGGAGATCTCTACAATGAGCAGTTCTTC CASCGDLYNEQFF
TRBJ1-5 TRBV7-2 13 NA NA TGTGCCAGCAGCCCGGGGGCTGCTCAGCCCCAGCATTTT CASSPGAAQPQHF
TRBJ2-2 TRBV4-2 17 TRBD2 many TGTGCCAGCAGCCGCGGGACTAGCGGGAGTAGGGCCGGGGAGCTGTTTTTT CASSRGTSGSRAGELFF
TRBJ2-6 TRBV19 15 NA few TGTGCCAGTCGAATCTGGGGCTCTGGGGCCAACGTCCTGACTTTC CASRIWGSGANVLTF
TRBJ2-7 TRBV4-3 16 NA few TGCGCCAGCAGCCAAGACGCCTTCGACAGGAAATACGAGCAGTACTTC CASSQDAFDRKYEQYF
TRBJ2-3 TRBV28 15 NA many TGTGCCAGCAGTCCAACAGGTGCGAGCACAGATACGCAGTATTTT CASSPTGASTDTQYF
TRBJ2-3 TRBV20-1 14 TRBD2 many TGCAGTGGAAGGAGCGGGGGGACCACAGATACGCAGTATTTT CSGRSGGTTDTQYF
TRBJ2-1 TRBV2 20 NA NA TGTGCCAGCAGTGAAGCGCTTCGAGGGTCGATGGGAAGCTCCTACAATGAGCAGTTCTTC CASSEALRGSMGSSYNEQFF
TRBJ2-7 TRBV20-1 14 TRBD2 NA TGCAGTGCTAGTAGTGAGACTAGCCCGCGGGAGCAGTACTTC CSASSETSPREQYF
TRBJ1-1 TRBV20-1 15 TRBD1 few TGCAGTGCTAGAGTTCGACAGGGGGTGAACACTGAAGCTTTCTTT CSARVRQGVNTEAFF
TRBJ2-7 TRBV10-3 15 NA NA TGTGCCATCTCGGGGGGGGACAGGGAGTACTACGAGCAGTACTTC CAISGGDREYYEQYF
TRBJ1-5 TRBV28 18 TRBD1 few TGTGCCAGCAGTTTCCCGGGACAGGGGGGGTATAGCAATCAGCCCCAGCATTTT CASSFPGQGGYSNQPQHF
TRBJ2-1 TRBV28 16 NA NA TGTGCCAGCAGCCCAGAGGGGGGCAGCTCCTACAATGAGCAGTTCTTC CASSPEGGSSYNEQFF
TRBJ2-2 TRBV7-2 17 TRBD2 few TGTGCCAGCAGCTTAACCCACAGCGGGGGGAGAACCGGGGAGCTGTTTTTT CASSLTHSGGRTGELFF
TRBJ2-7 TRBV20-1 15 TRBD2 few TGCAGTGCCAAAATGCGGGAGGGCTTCGCCAACGAGCAGTACTTC CSAKMREGFANEQYF
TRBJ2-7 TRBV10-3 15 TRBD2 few TGTGCCATCAGCTTAGCGGGAGGGCGTTCCTACGAGCAGTACTTC CAISLAGGRSYEQYF